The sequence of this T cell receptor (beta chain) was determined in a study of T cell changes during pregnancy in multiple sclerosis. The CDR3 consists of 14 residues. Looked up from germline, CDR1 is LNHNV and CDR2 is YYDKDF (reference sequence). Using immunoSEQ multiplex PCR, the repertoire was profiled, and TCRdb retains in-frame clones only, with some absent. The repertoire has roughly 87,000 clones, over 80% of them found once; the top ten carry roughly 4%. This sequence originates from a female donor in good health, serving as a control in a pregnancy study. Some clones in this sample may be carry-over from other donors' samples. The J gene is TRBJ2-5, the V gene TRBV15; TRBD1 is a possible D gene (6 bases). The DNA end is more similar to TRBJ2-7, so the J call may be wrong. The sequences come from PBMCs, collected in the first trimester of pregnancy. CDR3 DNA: TGTGCCACCAGCAGAGTCCAGGGGAAGTACGAGCAGTACTTC. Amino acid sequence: CATSRVQGKYEQYF.